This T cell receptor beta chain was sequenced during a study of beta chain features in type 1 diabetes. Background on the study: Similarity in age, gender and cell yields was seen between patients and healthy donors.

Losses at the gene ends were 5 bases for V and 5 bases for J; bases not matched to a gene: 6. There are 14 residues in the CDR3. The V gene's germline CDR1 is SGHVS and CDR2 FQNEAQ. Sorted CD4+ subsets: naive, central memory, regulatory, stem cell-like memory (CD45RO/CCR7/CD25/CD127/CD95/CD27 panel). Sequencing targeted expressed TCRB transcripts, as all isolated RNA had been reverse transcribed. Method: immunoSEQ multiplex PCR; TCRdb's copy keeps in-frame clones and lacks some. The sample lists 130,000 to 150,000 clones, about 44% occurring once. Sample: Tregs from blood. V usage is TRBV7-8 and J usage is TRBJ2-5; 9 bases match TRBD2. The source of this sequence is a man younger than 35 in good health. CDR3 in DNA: TGTGCCAGCAGCCAAGGACTAGCGATGGAGACCCAGTACTTC. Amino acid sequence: CASSQGLAMETQYF.